The present T cell receptor (beta chain) was sequenced within a study of long-term antiretroviral therapy in people with HIV. The trim removed 10 bases at V and 3 bases at J, leaving 11 bases unmatched. In germline, CDR1 is SGDLS, CDR2 YYNGEE. The CDR3 consists of 15 residues. At survey level, the immunoSEQ assay was run in its v3.0 version. Sequencing targeted roughly 40,000-55,000 T-cell genomes per sample. The assay was immunoSEQ multiplex PCR, and TCRdb's table has in-frame clones only and misses some. The data hold around 35,000 clones, with about three quarters observed a single time. At minimum, one pre-ART and two post-ART PBMC samples were obtained from each donor.

The sample was unsorted PBMCs, taken 3.1 years after starting antiretroviral therapy. This sequence originates from a woman aged 50 to 65 with HIV. The genes are TRBV9 and TRBJ2-3; TRBD2 aligns across 10 bases. The CDR3 loop is CAGPYPGLATDTQYF. The DNA for the CDR3 is TGTGCCGGACCTTACCCGGGACTAGCGACAGATACGCAGTATTTT. Drawing the rest from reference TRBV9 and TRBJ2-3, the complete variable domain is DSGVTQTPKHLITATGQRVTLRCSPRSGDLSVYWYQQSLDQGLQFLIQYYNGEERAKGNILERFSAQQFPDLHSELNLSSLELGDSALYFCAGPYPGLATDTQYFGPGTRLTVL.